These T cell receptor beta chains were read from a single sample in a study of blood T cell repertoires in COVID-19. The repertoire was sequenced with immunoSEQ multiplex PCR; TCRdb's copy has only in-frame clones and lacks some. The sample has about 150,000 clones; 83% are singletons. The specimen sequenced was peripheral blood. These receptors came from a woman aged 60-75 years with COVID-19, enrolled during active disease. Each CDR3 is given with its conserved first and last residue. The D gene is left open where the match is weak. Clone size is shown for a subset of rows, as once, few, many or a class of expanded clone.

j_call	clone_size	v_call	d_call	cdr3_aa	cdr3_nt
TRBJ1-5	NA	TRBV5-5	NA	CASSLQTNQPQHF	TGTGCCAGCAGCTTACAGACAAATCAGCCCCAGCATTTT
TRBJ1-1	NA	TRBV7-8	NA	CASSLLSFDPRLEAFF	TGTGCCAGCAGCTTGCTATCCTTCGACCCGAGACTTGAAGCTTTCTTT
TRBJ2-5	NA	TRBV3-1/TRBV3-2	TRBD2	CASSLRGALQETQYF	TGTGCCAGCAGCCTGCGGGGGGCACTTCAAGAGACCCAGTACTTC
TRBJ1-1	NA	TRBV5-1	TRBD1	CASSRGTGTEAFF	TGCGCCAGCAGTCGTGGGACAGGGACTGAAGCTTTCTTT
TRBJ2-4	NA	TRBV2	NA	CASSESGNEGLAKNIQYF	TGTGCCAGCAGTGAATCCGGCAATGAGGGATTAGCCAAAAACATTCAGTACTTC
TRBJ1-1	NA	TRBV3-1/TRBV3-2	NA	CASSRGNTEAFF	TGTGCCAGCAGCCGAGGTAACACTGAAGCTTTCTTT
TRBJ1-5	NA	TRBV19	NA	CASSIDGTGPSPQHF	TGTGCCAGTAGTATAGATGGCACAGGCCCCTCGCCCCAGCATTTT
TRBJ2-1	NA	TRBV7-2	NA	CASSLGGQYEQFF	TGTGCCAGCAGCTTAGGTGGCCAGTATGAGCAGTTCTTC
TRBJ1-1	NA	TRBV15	NA	CATSRGSRASSRAFF	TGTGCCACCAGCAGAGGATCCAGGGCAAGCTCGCGGGCTTTCTTT
TRBJ2-3	NA	TRBV6-5	TRBD1	CASSHGQASTDTQYF	TGTGCCAGCAGCCACGGACAGGCCAGCACAGATACGCAGTATTTT
TRBJ2-1	NA	TRBV6-5	TRBD2	CASSGGAGNEQFF	TGTGCCAGTTCCGGGGGGGCCGGAAATGAGCAGTTCTTC
TRBJ1-1	NA	TRBV6-5	NA	CASSRELNTEAFF	TGTGCCAGCAGTCGGGAACTGAACACTGAAGCTTTCTTT
TRBJ1-2	NA	TRBV6-6	TRBD1	CAGSQGRKDGYTF	TGTGCCGGCTCACAGGGGCGGAAGGATGGCTACACCTTC
TRBJ2-7	NA	TRBV5-1	NA	CASSPGVSLAYEQYF	TGCGCCAGCAGCCCGGGAGTATCATTAGCCTACGAGCAGTACTTC
TRBJ1-5	once	TRBV12-3/TRBV12-4	NA	CASSFREGQPQHF	TGTGCCAGCAGTTTCCGTGAGGGACAGCCCCAGCATTTT
TRBJ2-5	NA	TRBV18	NA	CASSFSSRETQYF	TGTGCCAGCTCCTTCAGTTCAAGAGAGACCCAGTACTTC
TRBJ2-3	NA	TRBV19	NA	CASEDTPSTDTQYF	TGTGCCAGCGAGGACACTCCTAGCACAGATACGCAGTATTTT
TRBJ1-4	NA	TRBV7-9	NA	CASRGQLTNEKLFF	TGTGCCAGCCGTGGACAACTAACTAATGAAAAACTGTTTTTT
TRBJ2-7	NA	TRBV4-1	TRBD1	CASSPGQGDEQYF	TGCGCCAGCAGCCCGGGACAGGGGGACGAGCAGTACTTC
TRBJ2-2	once	TRBV10-2	TRBD1	CASSPAGGFSGELFF	TGCGCCAGCAGTCCCGCAGGGGGCTTTTCCGGGGAGCTGTTTTTT
TRBJ1-2	NA	TRBV2	TRBD1	CASRPLDDRAYGYTF	TGTGCCAGCAGGCCCCTTGACGACAGGGCCTATGGCTACACCTTC
TRBJ2-1	NA	TRBV5-6	TRBD2	CASSLYTRPAGYNEQFF	TGTGCCAGCAGCTTGTATACCCGCCCAGCGGGGTACAATGAGCAGTTCTTC
TRBJ2-1	NA	TRBV29-1	NA	CSVAPGNEQFF	TGCAGCGTCGCCCCGGGCAATGAGCAGTTCTTC
TRBJ2-3	NA	TRBV7-3	TRBD2	CASSFSGRGADTQYF	TGTGCCAGCAGCTTTAGCGGGAGAGGCGCAGATACGCAGTATTTT
TRBJ1-6	NA	TRBV6-5	NA	CASSYRQSSPLHF	TGTGCCAGCAGTTACCGACAGAGTTCACCCCTCCACTTT
TRBJ2-2	once	TRBV6-5	NA	CASSYWSETGELFF	TGTGCCAGCAGTTACTGGAGCGAAACCGGGGAGCTGTTTTTT
TRBJ2-5	NA	TRBV11-2	NA	CASSYRGLAASQETQYF	TGTGCCAGCAGCTACCGGGGGCTAGCGGCCTCACAAGAGACCCAGTACTTC
TRBJ1-5	NA	TRBV6-5	TRBD1	CASRPDRGDQPQHF	TGTGCCAGCAGACCCGACAGGGGGGATCAGCCCCAGCATTTT
TRBJ2-1	NA	TRBV9	TRBD2	CASSPGGEVTEQFF	TGTGCCAGCAGCCCGGGGGGAGAGGTCACTGAGCAGTTCTTC
TRBJ1-1	NA	TRBV6-1	TRBD1	CASSDPDRGRNTEAFF	TGTGCCAGCAGTGATCCGGACAGGGGCCGGAACACTGAAGCTTTCTTT
TRBJ2-5	NA	TRBV2	TRBD1	CASSRTGGETQYF	TGTGCCAGCAGTCGTACAGGGGGTGAGACCCAGTACTTC
TRBJ1-5	NA	TRBV19	NA	CASSPTLSGNQPQHF	TGTGCCAGTAGCCCTACCCTCTCGGGCAATCAGCCCCAGCATTTT
TRBJ2-2	NA	TRBV6-5	TRBD1	CASKFRGRGGELFF	TGTGCCAGCAAGTTCAGGGGGCGAGGCGGGGAGCTGTTTTTT
TRBJ2-5	NA	TRBV18	NA	CASSPNSEKETQYF	TGTGCCAGCTCCCCAAATAGCGAGAAAGAGACCCAGTACTTC
TRBJ2-3	many	TRBV30	TRBD2	CAWSPLAGGADTQYF	TGTGCCTGGTCGCCGCTAGCGGGGGGAGCGGATACGCAGTATTTT
TRBJ1-2	NA	TRBV6-5	TRBD1	CASSSPRQGFGYGYTF	TGTGCCAGCAGTTCCCCTCGACAGGGGTTCGGCTATGGCTACACCTTC
TRBJ1-1	NA	TRBV5-1	NA	CASSLLQNTEAFF	TGCGCCAGCAGCTTGTTACAGAACACTGAAGCTTTCTTT
TRBJ1-1	NA	TRBV19	TRBD1	CASSIEGGQGAAAFF	TGTGCCAGTAGTATTGAGGGGGGACAGGGGGCTGCGGCTTTCTTT
TRBJ1-2	NA	TRBV6-1	TRBD1	CASSEDRTGNGYTF	TGTGCCAGCAGTGAAGATAGGACAGGGAATGGCTACACCTTC
TRBJ1-6	NA	TRBV27	NA	CASSSGATFSPLHF	TGTGCCAGCAGTTCAGGGGCAACATTTTCACCCCTCCACTTT
TRBJ2-3	NA	TRBV27	NA	CASSLLGGAADTQYF	TGTGCCAGCAGTTTATTAGGGGGGGCGGCAGATACGCAGTATTTT
TRBJ1-2	NA	TRBV7-3	NA	CASSPQQNYGYTF	TGTGCCAGCAGCCCCCAACAGAACTATGGCTACACCTTC
TRBJ1-2	NA	TRBV12-5	NA	CASGLVLGGPPGGYTF	TGTGCTAGTGGTTTGGTACTCGGGGGTCCCCCAGGTGGCTACACCTTC
TRBJ1-1	NA	TRBV11-2	NA	CASSVPGPTEAFF	TGTGCCAGCAGTGTGCCAGGCCCCACTGAAGCTTTCTTT
TRBJ2-3	NA	TRBV7-9	TRBD2	CASRAALAGGADTQYF	TGTGCCAGCCGAGCCGCACTAGCGGGGGGAGCAGATACGCAGTATTTT
TRBJ1-5	NA	TRBV6-5	TRBD1	CASTGQVNQPQHF	TGTGCCAGTACCGGACAGGTGAATCAGCCCCAGCATTTT
TRBJ1-2	NA	TRBV5-1	NA	CASSLALNRVGGYTF	TGCGCCAGCAGCTTGGCCTTGAACAGGGTGGGTGGCTACACCTTC
TRBJ2-3	NA	TRBV7-9	NA	CASSFVSDTQYF	TGTGCCAGCAGCTTTGTATCAGATACGCAGTATTTT
TRBJ2-5	NA	TRBV19	TRBD1	CASSARTGGSETQYF	TGTGCCAGTAGTGCCCGGACAGGGGGGTCGGAGACCCAGTACTTC
TRBJ1-3	NA	TRBV28	NA	CASTPGYSGNTIYF	TGTGCCAGCACACCGGGATACTCTGGAAACACCATATATTTT
TRBJ2-2	NA	TRBV14	NA	CASSQDRNTGELFF	TGTGCCAGCAGCCAAGATAGGAACACCGGGGAGCTGTTTTTT
TRBJ2-3	NA	TRBV10-2	TRBD1	CASSESGGTGVTDTQYF	TGCGCCAGCAGTGAGTCGGGGGGGACAGGGGTGACAGATACGCAGTATTTT
TRBJ2-1	NA	TRBV5-1	NA	CASSLAPGEKQFF	TGCGCCAGCAGCTTGGCCCCCGGAGAAAAGCAGTTCTTC
TRBJ2-5	NA	TRBV5-1	TRBD2	CASSWGGETQYF	TGCGCCAGCAGCTGGGGGGGAGAGACCCAGTACTTC
TRBJ1-2	once	TRBV5-4	NA	CASSSGGRGQGYTF	TGTGCCAGCAGCTCGGGAGGCAGGGGACAAGGCTACACCTTC
TRBJ2-7	NA	TRBV7-2	NA	CASSPRQVTSYEQYF	TGTGCCAGCAGCCCTCGCCAGGTTACCTCCTACGAGCAGTACTTC
TRBJ1-2	once	TRBV19	NA	CASSIGGATYGYTF	TGTGCCAGTAGTATCGGGGGGGCGACCTATGGCTACACCTTC